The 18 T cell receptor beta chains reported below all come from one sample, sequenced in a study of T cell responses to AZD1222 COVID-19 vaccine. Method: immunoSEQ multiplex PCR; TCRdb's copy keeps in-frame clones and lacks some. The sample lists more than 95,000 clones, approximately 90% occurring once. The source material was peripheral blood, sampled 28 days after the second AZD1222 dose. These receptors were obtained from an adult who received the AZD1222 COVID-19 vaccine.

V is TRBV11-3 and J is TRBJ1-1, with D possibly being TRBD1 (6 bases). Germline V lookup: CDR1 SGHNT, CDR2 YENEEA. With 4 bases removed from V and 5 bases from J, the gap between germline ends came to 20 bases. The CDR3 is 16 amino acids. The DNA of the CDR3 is TGTGCCAGCAGCTCCAGTCGCTCAGGGGCAGGAACTGAAGCTTTCTTT. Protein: CASSSSRSGAGTEAFF.

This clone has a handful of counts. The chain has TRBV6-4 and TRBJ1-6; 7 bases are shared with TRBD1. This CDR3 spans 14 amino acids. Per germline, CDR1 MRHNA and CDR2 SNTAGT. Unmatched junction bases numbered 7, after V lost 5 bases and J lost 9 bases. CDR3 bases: TGTGCCAGCAGTCTAGACAGGGAGGTTTCACCCCTCCACTTT. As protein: CASSLDREVSPLHF.

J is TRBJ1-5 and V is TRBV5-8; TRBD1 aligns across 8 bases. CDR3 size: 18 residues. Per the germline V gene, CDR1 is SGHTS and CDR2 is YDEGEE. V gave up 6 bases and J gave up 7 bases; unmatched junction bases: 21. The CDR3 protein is CASNGTGQVRESRQPQHF. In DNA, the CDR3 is TGTGCCAGCAATGGGACGGGACAGGTAAGGGAATCCAGGCAGCCCCAGCATTTT. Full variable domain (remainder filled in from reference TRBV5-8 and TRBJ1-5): EAGVTQSPTHLIKTRGQQATLRCSPISGHTSVYWYQQALGLGLQFLLWYDEGEERNRGNFPPRFSGRQFPNYSSELNVNALELEDSALYLCASNGTGQVRESRQPQHFGDGTRLSIL.

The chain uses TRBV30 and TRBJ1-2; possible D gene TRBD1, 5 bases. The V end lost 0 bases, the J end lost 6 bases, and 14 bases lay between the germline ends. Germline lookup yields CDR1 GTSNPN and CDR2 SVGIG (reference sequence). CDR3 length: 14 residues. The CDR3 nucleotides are TGTGCCTGGAGTGTACAGGTAGTTCTGGATGGCTACACCTTC. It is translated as CAWSVQVVLDGYTF.

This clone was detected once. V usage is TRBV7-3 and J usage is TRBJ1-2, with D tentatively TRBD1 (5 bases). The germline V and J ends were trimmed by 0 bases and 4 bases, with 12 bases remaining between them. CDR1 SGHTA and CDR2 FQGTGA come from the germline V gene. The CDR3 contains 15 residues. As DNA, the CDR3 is TGTGCCAGCAGCTTAACTCGGGACGGCTCCTATGGCTACACCTTC. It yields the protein CASSLTRDGSYGYTF.

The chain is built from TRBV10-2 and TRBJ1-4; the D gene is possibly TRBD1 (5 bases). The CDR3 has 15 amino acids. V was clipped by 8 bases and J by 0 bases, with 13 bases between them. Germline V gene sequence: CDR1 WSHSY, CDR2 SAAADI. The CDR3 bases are TGCGCCAGCTCAAGGGACGGACCAACTAATGAAAAACTGTTTTTT. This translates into CASSRDGPTNEKLFF.

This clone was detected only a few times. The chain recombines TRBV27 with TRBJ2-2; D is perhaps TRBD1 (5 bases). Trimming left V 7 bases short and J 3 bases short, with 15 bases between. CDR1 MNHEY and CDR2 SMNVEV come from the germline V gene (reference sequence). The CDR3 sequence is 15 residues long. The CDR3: CASTADPGHTGELFF. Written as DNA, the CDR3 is TGTGCCAGCACTGCGGATCCAGGGCACACCGGGGAGCTGTTTTTT.

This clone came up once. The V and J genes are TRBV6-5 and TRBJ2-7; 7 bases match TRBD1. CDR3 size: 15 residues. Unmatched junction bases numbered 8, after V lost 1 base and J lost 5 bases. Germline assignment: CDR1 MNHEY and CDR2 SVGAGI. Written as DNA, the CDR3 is TGTGCCAGCAGTTACTTACTAGGGGGCGGACACGAGCAGTACTTC. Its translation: CASSYLLGGGHEQYF.

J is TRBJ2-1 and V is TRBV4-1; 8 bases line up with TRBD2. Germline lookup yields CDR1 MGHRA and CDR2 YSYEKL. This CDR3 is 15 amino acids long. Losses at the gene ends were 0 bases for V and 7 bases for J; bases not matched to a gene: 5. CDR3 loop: CASSQELAGHNEQFF. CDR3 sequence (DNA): TGCGCCAGCAGCCAAGAATTAGCGGGACATAATGAGCAGTTCTTC.

The CDR3 loop is CASSPPGSDTDTQYF. In DNA, the CDR3 is TGTGCCAGCAGCCCCCCCGGTAGCGACACAGATACGCAGTATTTT. The V call is TRBV7-3, the J call TRBJ2-3; the D gene is possibly TRBD2 (5 bases). CDR3 length: 15 residues. Trimming cost V 5 bases and J 2 bases, with 14 bases left between them. Germline V CDR1 and CDR2: SGHTA, FQGTGA.

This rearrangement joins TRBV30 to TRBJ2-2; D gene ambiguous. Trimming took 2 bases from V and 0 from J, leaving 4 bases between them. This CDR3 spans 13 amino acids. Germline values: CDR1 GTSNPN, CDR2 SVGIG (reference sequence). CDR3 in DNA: TGTGCCTGGAGTCCTTCGAACACCGGGGAGCTGTTTTTT. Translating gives CAWSPSNTGELFF.

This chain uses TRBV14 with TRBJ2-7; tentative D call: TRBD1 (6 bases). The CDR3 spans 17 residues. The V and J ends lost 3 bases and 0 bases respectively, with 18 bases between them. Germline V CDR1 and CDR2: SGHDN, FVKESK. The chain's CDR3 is CASSQPKGEPSSYEQYF. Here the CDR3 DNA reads TGTGCCAGCAGCCAGCCTAAGGGGGAGCCAAGCTCCTACGAGCAGTACTTC.

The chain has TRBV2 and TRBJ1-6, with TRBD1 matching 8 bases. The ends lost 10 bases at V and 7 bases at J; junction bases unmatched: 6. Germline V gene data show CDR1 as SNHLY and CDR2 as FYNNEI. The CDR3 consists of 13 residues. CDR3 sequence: CANRGVGNSPLHF. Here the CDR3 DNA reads TGTGCCAACAGGGGGGTAGGAAATTCACCCCTCCACTTT.

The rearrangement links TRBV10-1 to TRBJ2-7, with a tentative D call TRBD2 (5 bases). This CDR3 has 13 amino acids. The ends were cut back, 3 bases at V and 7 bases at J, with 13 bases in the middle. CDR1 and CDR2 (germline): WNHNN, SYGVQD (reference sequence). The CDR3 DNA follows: TGCGCCAGCAGTGATCCGGGGATGGGGGAGCAGTACTTC. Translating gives CASSDPGMGEQYF.

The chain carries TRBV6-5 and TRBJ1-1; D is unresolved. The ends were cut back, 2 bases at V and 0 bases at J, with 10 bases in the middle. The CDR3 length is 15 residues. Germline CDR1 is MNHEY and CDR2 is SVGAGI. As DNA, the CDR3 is TGTGCCAGCAGTTACGCGGGATACTTGAACACTGAAGCTTTCTTT. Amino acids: CASSYAGYLNTEAFF.

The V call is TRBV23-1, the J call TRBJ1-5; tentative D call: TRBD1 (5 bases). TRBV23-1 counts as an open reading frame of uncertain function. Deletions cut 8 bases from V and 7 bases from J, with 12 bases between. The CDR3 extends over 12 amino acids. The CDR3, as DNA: TGCGCCAGCCTAAGGGGTGGGCAGCCCCAGCATTTT. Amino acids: CASLRGGQPQHF.

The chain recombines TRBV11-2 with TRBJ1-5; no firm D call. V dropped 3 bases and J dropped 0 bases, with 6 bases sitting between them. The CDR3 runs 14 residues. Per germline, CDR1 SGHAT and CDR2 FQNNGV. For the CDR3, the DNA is TGTGCCAGCAGCTTGGCTGGTAGCAATCAGCCCCAGCATTTT. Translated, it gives CASSLAGSNQPQHF.

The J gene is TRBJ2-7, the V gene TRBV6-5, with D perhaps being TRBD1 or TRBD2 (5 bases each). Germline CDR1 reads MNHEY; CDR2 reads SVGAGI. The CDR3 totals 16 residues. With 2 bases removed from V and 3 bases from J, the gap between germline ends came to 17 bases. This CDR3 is CASSYVEGPPLYEQYF. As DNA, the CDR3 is TGTGCCAGCAGTTACGTAGAGGGACCCCCACTCTACGAGCAGTACTTC.